This TCR beta chain was captured in a study of T cells in Graves' hyperthyroidism and ophthalmopathy. Germline loops: CDR1 DFQATT, CDR2 SNEGSKA (reference sequence). V gave up 5 bases and J gave up 6 bases, with 14 bases separating them. CDR3 size: 13 residues. RNA transcripts served as the template for amplifying TCR beta CDR3 regions. HTBI primers were employed in a first-round RT-PCR of the TCR CDR3. Via MiXCR, TCRdb re-called the multiplex PCR reads, giving one row per CDR3 protein. The sample contains 600,000 to 850,000 distinct CDR3 sequences, approximately 19% of which appear only once. This clonotype has ten or more counts. The diagnostic basis comprised clinical symptoms, serum thyroxine and TRAb, thyroid ultrasound and orbital computed tomography.

The sequenced sample was blood. This sequence originates from a woman aged 50 to 60 with Graves' hyperthyroidism that later progressed to Graves' ophthalmopathy. The V gene is TRBV20-1, the J gene TRBJ2-1, with D unresolved. CDR3 bases: TGCAGTGCTCCGACACCAGGTGGCAATGAGCAGTTCTTC. As protein: CSAPTPGGNEQFF.